This note documents a single T cell receptor beta chain sequence. Its antigen remains unidentified. The CDR3 is 11 residues long. Between the trimmed V and J ends, which lost 4 bases and 13 bases, there was a span of 12 bases. Reverse transcription of roughly 0.45 to 1 ug RNA was carried out with random hexamers. Amplification of TCR beta CDR3 spanned 54 Vbeta and 13 Jbeta via immunoSEQ multiplex PCR. TCRdb re-called the immunoSEQ multiplex PCR reads with MiXCR, one entry per CDR3 protein. The data contain about 64,000 distinct CDR3 sequences, approximately 93% of them singletons. This specimen belongs to a study of CD8 T cells in Susac syndrome. Study outcomes and limitations: The study conceded that its TCR sequencing and HLA analysis involved relatively few individuals.

CD8+ and CD4+ T cells taken from blood had their TCR beta sequenced. The patients who served as multiple sclerosis controls were treatment-naive and had stable or active relapsing-remitting disease that fulfilled the revised McDonald criteria. This receptor was identified in a human donor with multiple sclerosis. Sequencing was done on a sample of CD8+ T cells from PBMCs. The chain uses TRBV12-3 or TRBV12-4 and TRBJ2-3, with D tentatively TRBD2 (6 bases). The CDR3 sequence: CASSWGDLEYF. The CDR3 DNA is TGTGCCAGCAGTTGGGGGGATTTGGAGTATTTT.